This T cell receptor (beta chain) was sequenced for a study of identical twins. Each donor (without exception) was a healthy Caucasian. Of note for this clonotype: The antigen remains unidentified.

TCRdb reanalysed the 5' RACE reads using MiXCR and keeps one entry per CDR3 protein. This sample has roughly 630,000 distinct CDR3 sequences, with just over 7% found just once. The study's findings and limits: Potential partial confounding of zero-insertion analyses by invariant MAIT and iNKT cells was noted.

The CDR3 has 14 amino acids. Germline V gene sequence: CDR1 MDHEN, CDR2 SYDVKM. The germline V and J ends were trimmed by 4 bases and 9 bases, with 17 bases remaining between them. This sample was shared with a second study, whose subject was yellow fever vaccine responses in identical twins.

Sequences were obtained from PBMCs. The sequence was collected from a woman in her late teens or twenties in good health. The chain links TRBV28 to TRBJ2-3; the D gene is possibly TRBD1 (5 bases). The CDR3 sequence is CASSSIDLQGTQYF. The CDR3 nucleotides are TGTGCCAGCAGTTCCATAGACCTCCAGGGAACGCAGTATTTT.